This T cell receptor (beta chain) emerged from a study of post-analysis software for immune sequencing data. The TCR beta cDNA libraries contained unique molecular identifiers. TCRdb redid the calling of the PCR reads with MiXCR, one entry per CDR3 protein. The table shows approximately 730,000 distinct CDR3 sequences, with around 27% occurring only once. Overall study findings and caveats: People with multiple sclerosis had a significantly lower normalized Chao1 diversity than controls did. Strong co-clustering by F measure linked samples that shared a preparation batch. About 5 TRBV segments occurring more often in patients than controls included TRBV5-6, TRBV5-1 and TRBV20-1.

With regard to this clonotype: Its antigen is unidentified.

Trimming took 10 bases from V and 1 from J, leaving 19 bases between them. This CDR3 comprises 15 residues. Germline assignment: CDR1 MDHEN and CDR2 SYDVKM. This chain joins TRBV28 and TRBJ1-2; perhaps TRBD1 as D (5 bases). Sequenced material: blood. The receptor was derived from a girl aged 10-17 years with multiple sclerosis. The CDR3 reads CAIKPPGRNNYGYTF. CDR3 coding DNA: TGTGCCATCAAACCCCCGGGACGGAATAACTATGGCTACACCTTC.